The sequence of this T cell receptor (beta chain) was determined in a study of control samples from healthy donors and cancer patients. This CDR3 contains 14 residues. CDR1 is LGHDT and CDR2 is YNNKEL in the germline V gene (reference sequence). V lost 6 bases to trimming and J lost 2 bases; unmatched junction nucleotides: 5. Generated by immunoSEQ multiplex PCR, the TCRdb table keeps only in-frame clones and is missing some. Here the sample spans 150,000 or so clones, 94% being singletons. The source of this sequence is a man in his forties in good health. The genes are TRBV3-1 (or the pseudogene TRBV3-2) and TRBJ1-2, with TRBD1 matching over 8 bases. Sequencing was done on a sample of blood. CDR3 in DNA: TGTGCCAGCAGGGACAGGGCCAAGAACTATGGCTACACCTTC. It encodes CASRDRAKNYGYTF.